This is a list of T cell receptor beta chains from one sample in a study of blood T cell repertoires in COVID-19. Produced via immunoSEQ multiplex PCR; TCRdb's table is partial and in-frame only. The profile shows 150,000 to 200,000 clones, roughly 84% of them singletons. What was sequenced was PBMCs or T cells enriched from blood (not recorded which). Receptors were obtained from a woman between 55 and 75 years old who had recovered from COVID-19. CDR3s include the opening cysteine and the closing phenylalanine or tryptophan. Each record gives: clone size, J gene, V gene, D gene, CDR3 protein, CDR3 DNA. D genes are given only for firm matches. A row's size may be missing; if present it is once, few, many or a size class.

size: once
J: TRBJ1-4
V: TRBV7-6
D: NA
CDR3: CASSLGLREVDEKLFF
DNA: TGTGCCAGCAGCTTAGGCCTCCGGGAGGTGGATGAAAAACTGTTTTTT

size: few
J: TRBJ1-3
V: TRBV4-1
D: NA
CDR3: CASSQDPGSSGNTIYF
DNA: TGCGCCAGCAGCCAAGACCCGGGTAGCTCTGGAAACACCATATATTTT

size: NA
J: TRBJ1-1
V: TRBV2
D: TRBD1
CDR3: CASSIGTGSTEAFF
DNA: TGTGCCAGCAGTATCGGGACAGGGTCCACTGAAGCTTTCTTT

size: NA
J: TRBJ1-5
V: TRBV5-1
D: TRBD1
CDR3: CATSGGTGGSDNQPQHF
DNA: TGCGCCACCTCCGGAGGGACAGGGGGTTCAGACAATCAGCCCCAGCATTTT

size: NA
J: TRBJ1-2
V: TRBV5-8
D: TRBD1
CDR3: CASSFNRGRGYGYTF
DNA: TGTGCCAGCAGCTTCAACAGGGGGCGAGGCTATGGCTACACCTTC

size: NA
J: TRBJ2-7
V: TRBV30
D: TRBD1
CDR3: CAWSRTGGAYEQYF
DNA: TGTGCCTGGAGTCGGACAGGGGGCGCATACGAGCAGTACTTC

size: NA
J: TRBJ2-2
V: TRBV28
D: NA
CDR3: CASRQGGGELFF
DNA: TGTGCCAGCAGGCAGGGGGGAGGGGAGCTGTTTTTT

size: NA
J: TRBJ2-3
V: TRBV9
D: TRBD2
CDR3: CASSYLAGASTDTQYF
DNA: TGTGCCAGCAGCTACTTAGCGGGGGCTAGCACAGATACGCAGTATTTT

size: NA
J: TRBJ1-2
V: TRBV10-3
D: NA
CDR3: CAISEGQTNYGYTF
DNA: TGTGCCATCAGTGAGGGACAGACTAACTATGGCTACACCTTC

size: NA
J: TRBJ1-4
V: TRBV27
D: NA
CDR3: CASSNRHRNEKLFF
DNA: TGTGCCAGCAGTAATCGACATCGTAATGAAAAACTGTTTTTT

size: NA
J: TRBJ1-1
V: TRBV7-8
D: NA
CDR3: CASTPWAPKEDIFF
DNA: TGTGCCAGCACCCCCTGGGCCCCGAAAGAGGACATTTTCTTT

size: NA
J: TRBJ1-5
V: TRBV5-1
D: TRBD1
CDR3: CASSLEGAGSNQPQHF
DNA: TGCGCCAGCAGCTTGGAGGGGGCAGGTAGCAATCAGCCCCAGCATTTT

size: NA
J: TRBJ1-1
V: TRBV4-1
D: NA
CDR3: CASSHPGQNTEAFF
DNA: TGCGCCAGCAGCCATCCTGGACAGAACACTGAAGCTTTCTTT

size: NA
J: TRBJ2-1
V: TRBV6-1
D: TRBD1
CDR3: CASSDPLGGQVLDEQFF
DNA: TGTGCCAGCAGTGATCCCTTGGGGGGACAGGTATTGGATGAGCAGTTCTTC

size: NA
J: TRBJ1-5
V: TRBV4-1
D: TRBD1
CDR3: CASSQGPGQGRDSNQPQHF
DNA: TGCGCCAGCAGCCAAGGTCCGGGACAGGGGAGAGATAGCAATCAGCCCCAGCATTTT

size: NA
J: TRBJ1-6
V: TRBV9
D: TRBD1
CDR3: CASSARVTGAGGNSPLHF
DNA: TGTGCCAGCAGCGCCCGGGTCACAGGGGCTGGAGGAAATTCACCCCTCCACTTT

size: few
J: TRBJ2-2
V: TRBV6-4
D: NA
CDR3: CASSDSEGRNTGELFF
DNA: TGTGCCAGCAGTGACTCGGAGGGGCGAAACACCGGGGAGCTGTTTTTT

size: NA
J: TRBJ2-5
V: TRBV20-1
D: TRBD2
CDR3: CSSGLAETQYF
DNA: TGCAGTTCGGGACTAGCTGAGACCCAGTACTTC

size: NA
J: TRBJ2-5
V: TRBV7-7
D: TRBD2
CDR3: CASSPGLREAQYF
DNA: TGTGCCAGCAGCCCGGGACTTCGGGAGGCCCAGTACTTC

size: NA
J: TRBJ2-7
V: TRBV12-2
D: NA
CDR3: CASRSLAGEGPLVGYEQYF
DNA: TGTGCAAGTCGCTCCTTAGCGGGAGAAGGACCCTTAGTAGGGTACGAGCAGTACTTC

size: NA
J: TRBJ2-5
V: TRBV4-1
D: TRBD2
CDR3: CASSQDRRGRGAQYF
DNA: TGCGCCAGCAGCCAAGATAGACGGGGGCGGGGGGCCCAGTACTTC

size: NA
J: TRBJ2-5
V: TRBV3-1/TRBV3-2
D: NA
CDR3: CASGQTQYF
DNA: TGTGCCAGCGGGCAGACCCAGTACTTC

size: NA
J: TRBJ1-1
V: TRBV27
D: TRBD1
CDR3: CASSFTQGRGTEAFF
DNA: TGTGCCAGCAGTTTTACACAGGGGAGAGGGACTGAAGCTTTCTTT

size: NA
J: TRBJ1-1
V: TRBV25-1
D: NA
CDR3: CASSEHERSYATFF
DNA: TGTGCCAGCAGTGAGCACGAGCGTAGCTACGCGACTTTCTTT

size: NA
J: TRBJ2-6
V: TRBV5-1
D: NA
CDR3: CASSLGAHFSGANVLTF
DNA: TGCGCCAGCAGCTTAGGGGCACACTTCTCTGGGGCCAACGTCCTGACTTTC

size: NA
J: TRBJ2-1
V: TRBV2
D: TRBD1
CDR3: CASRTGGSYNEQFF
DNA: TGTGCCAGCAGGACAGGGGGCTCCTACAATGAGCAGTTCTTC

size: few
J: TRBJ1-2
V: TRBV19
D: NA
CDR3: CASSSPRERVYGYTF
DNA: TGTGCCAGTAGTAGCCCGAGGGAGCGAGTCTATGGCTACACCTTC

size: NA
J: TRBJ1-2
V: TRBV3-1/TRBV3-2
D: TRBD1
CDR3: CASSQFTGGGGYTF
DNA: TGTGCCAGCAGCCAATTCACAGGGGGAGGTGGCTACACCTTC

size: NA
J: TRBJ2-7
V: TRBV30
D: NA
CDR3: CAWSRTGGEYF
DNA: TGTGCCTGGAGTAGAACAGGGGGGGAGTACTTC

size: NA
J: TRBJ1-5
V: TRBV5-1
D: TRBD1
CDR3: CASSLFGDRGQPQHF
DNA: TGCGCCAGCAGCCTATTTGGCGACAGGGGTCAGCCCCAGCATTTT

size: once
J: TRBJ1-5
V: TRBV9
D: NA
CDR3: CASSEEQPQHF
DNA: TGTGCCAGCAGCGAAGAGCAGCCCCAGCATTTT

size: NA
J: TRBJ1-2
V: TRBV19
D: NA
CDR3: CASSHRFSNYGYTF
DNA: TGTGCCAGTAGTCACAGGTTCTCTAACTATGGCTACACCTTC

size: NA
J: TRBJ2-4
V: TRBV9
D: NA
CDR3: CASSVGPQEPQYF
DNA: TGTGCCAGCAGCGTAGGACCCCAGGAACCTCAGTACTTC

size: NA
J: TRBJ2-7
V: TRBV28
D: TRBD2
CDR3: CASSLSGRGLAGRGEQYF
DNA: TGTGCCAGCAGTTTATCGGGCAGGGGACTAGCGGGGCGTGGCGAGCAGTACTTC

size: once
J: TRBJ2-5
V: TRBV7-8
D: NA
CDR3: CASSLNIQETQYF
DNA: TGTGCCAGCAGCTTAAATATCCAAGAGACCCAGTACTTC

size: few
J: TRBJ2-1
V: TRBV5-1
D: TRBD1
CDR3: CASSRDRDSWFF
DNA: TGCGCCAGCAGTCGAGACCGGGACAGTTGGTTCTTC

size: NA
J: TRBJ1-1
V: TRBV5-6
D: TRBD1
CDR3: CASSFYRGRAFF
DNA: TGTGCCAGCAGCTTCTACAGGGGGCGGGCTTTCTTT

size: NA
J: TRBJ2-1
V: TRBV7-2
D: TRBD2
CDR3: CASSLSTLFGLAGDEQFF
DNA: TGTGCCAGCAGCTTGTCCACCCTCTTCGGACTAGCGGGAGATGAGCAGTTCTTC

size: NA
J: TRBJ2-1
V: TRBV15
D: TRBD2
CDR3: CATSGRSSGGALNEQFF
DNA: TGTGCCACCAGCGGCCGATCTAGCGGGGGGGCATTGAATGAGCAGTTCTTC

size: NA
J: TRBJ2-3
V: TRBV4-1
D: NA
CDR3: CASSQDIYFGGTQYF
DNA: TGCGCCAGCAGCCAAGACATCTACTTCGGAGGTACGCAGTATTTT

size: NA
J: TRBJ2-3
V: TRBV5-6
D: NA
CDR3: CASSLLSLFSPDTQYF
DNA: TGTGCCAGCAGCTTGTTATCTCTCTTCTCTCCAGATACGCAGTATTTT